What follows is one TCR beta chain and its context. There is no known antigen for this receptor. The input lacks base qualities; no much larger clone sits a single base away. The sample's time point label, decoded: tumor resected at nephrectomy. The treatment or condition label for this specimen denotes: treatment-naive control, cytoreductive nephrectomy. The control tumors were taken from treatment-naive renal cell carcinoma patients who had cytoreductive nephrectomy with no earlier radiation. Every patient's renal cell carcinoma showed clear cell pathology. Control tumors used for TCR sequencing came from 4 females and roughly eleven males, resected 2011 to 2014, with median age around 57 years (range about 40 to 82). Tumor processing involved mechanical dissociation, digestion with collagenase/hyaluronidase at 37 degrees C, handling in gentleMACS C tubes, and storage in liquid nitrogen. The QIAamp DNA Blood Mini Kit (Qiagen) was used to prepare genomic DNA for TCR sequencing. The analyses included just those samples that passed every quality control check.

Following the manufacturer's recommendations, the immunoSEQ kit was used to generate TCR beta libraries from genomic DNA. Library preparation used a first multiplex PCR with proprietary primers, then a second PCR adding unique barcodes, with bead cleanups after each round. Each sample batch included a kit-provided positive control reaction and a negative control reaction. The final libraries were assessed on an Agilent 4200 TapeStation D1000 ScreenTape, pooled by volume, and quantified by qPCR. Sequencing was performed on an Illumina NextSeq500 with a MidOutput 150-cycle cartridge, and 156 Read1 and 15 Index1 cycles were run with kit custom primers. The pooled library was loaded at approximately 0.96 pM, and around 20% PhiX control was spiked in. In the source study's methods: Vendor-processed data were analyzed in R, and a clonotype was defined as all T cells sharing the same CDR3 nucleotide sequence. In the clone abundance analyses, frequencies in each sample were normalized to that sample's 10,000 most abundant clones. Public T cell clones, which averaged fewer than five per sample, were removed prior to analysis. Dominant motif analysis used ImmunoMap with the PAM10 matrix, gap penalty 30 and homology threshold 0.3; motifs with cumulative frequency at least 0.01 counted as dominant. TCRdb holds this immuneACCESS table with in-frame rearrangements only. Some clones are missing; in checked studies, unresolved V genes explain under half, and the rest has no known cause. The D gene and trimming were derived from the DNA, and the V and J assignments and clone size from that table. The sample table holds around 22,000 clones, of which roughly 64% were seen once. The ten largest account for about 20% of the sample.

The data originate from a study of radiation and T cells in renal cell carcinoma (dated by TCRdb to the early 2020s). Context from the whole study: A total of under 60 samples underwent TCR beta sequencing, made up of 26 tumors and about 27 peripheral blood samples. Across all 50 or so samples, 3.5 million to 4.5 million unique CDR3 nucleotide sequences encoding about 2.4 million unique CDR3 amino acid sequences were identified.

At the junction V is shortened by 4 bases and J by 5 bases, with 14 bases in between. The CDR3 runs 15 residues from the cysteine to the phenylalanine. The CDR3 DNA has 45 bases and is translated from base 1. CDR1 and CDR2 are read off the germline V gene as KGHSH and LQKENI. Beyond this particular receptor, the publication reports: Irradiated tumors contained more dominant CDR3 motifs, and these motifs occupied a larger share of the repertoire than in control tumors. TCR clonality was higher in irradiated tumors than in controls, as the top 100 clonotypes made up an average of around 54% of the repertoire in irradiated tumors compared with 43% in nephrectomy-only tumors. Only small tumor regions of 0.95 to 1 g were available, so intratumoral heterogeneity was not captured. Because the trial had a single-armed design, the trial could not examine how radiation dose or scheduling affected the TCR repertoire.

The rearrangement joined TRBV18 to TRBJ2-2; the D gene is unclear. This receptor was identified in a man aged 40-50 years with renal cell carcinoma. The specimen comprised tumor tissue, sampled from a patient whose treatment was nephrectomy without radiotherapy. The sequenced DNA is TGTGCCAGCTCACTTTACAAGGATGATACCGGGGAGCTGTTTTTT. Its protein product is CASSLYKDDTGELFF.